A selection of T cell receptor beta chains follows, all from one sample in a study of blood T cell repertoires in COVID-19. Here immunoSEQ multiplex PCR was the method, and the copy in TCRdb shows in-frame clones only, minus some. The table shows approximately 84,000 clones, with over 65% occurring only once. Material for sequencing was peripheral blood. All receptors come from a human donor in a cohort sampled during active COVID-19. Each CDR3 is given with its conserved first and last residue. The D gene is left open where the match is weak. Clone sizes are given selectively: once, few, many, or a class where the clone is expanded.

abundance	v_gene	d_gene	j_gene	CDR3nt	CDR3aa
-	TRBV5-1	TRBD1	TRBJ1-2	TGCGCCAGCAGCTTGACAGGGGATGGCTATGGCTACACCTTC	CASSLTGDGYGYTF
-	TRBV19	-	TRBJ1-2	TGTGCCAGTAGTATTGGCAGGGTTCACGATGGCTACACCTTC	CASSIGRVHDGYTF
-	TRBV19	-	TRBJ1-4	TGTGCCAGTAGTACCTCGCAGGCTGCAACTAATGAAAAACTGTTTTTT	CASSTSQAATNEKLFF
-	TRBV5-4	TRBD2	TRBJ2-5	TGTGCCAGCAGCTTCGGGACTAGCGGGAGCGGAGAGACCCAGTACTTC	CASSFGTSGSGETQYF
-	TRBV11-2	-	TRBJ1-1	TGTGCCAGCAGCCCCGGTCGGACACGGTTGAACACTGAAGCTTTCTTT	CASSPGRTRLNTEAFF
-	TRBV11-2	-	TRBJ2-5	TGTGCCAGCAGCTTAGCCCCTCGACAGCAAGAGACCCAGTACTTC	CASSLAPRQQETQYF
-	TRBV18	TRBD1	TRBJ1-3	TGTGCCAGCTCACCTCGGGACAGCAGCTCTGGAAACACCATATATTTT	CASSPRDSSSGNTIYF
once	TRBV3-1/TRBV3-2	-	TRBJ1-4	TGTGCCAGCAGCCAGACTCGTGAAAAACTGTTTTTT	CASSQTREKLFF
-	TRBV6-5	-	TRBJ2-7	TGTGCCAGCAGCCCGAGGACAGCCAGATCCTACGAGCAGTACTTC	CASSPRTARSYEQYF
-	TRBV2	-	TRBJ2-1	TGTGCCAGCAGTGTCCCCCGCTACAATGAGCAGTTCTTC	CASSVPRYNEQFF
-	TRBV5-1	TRBD1	TRBJ1-2	TGCGCCAGCAGCGCCGGAGGAGGGGGCTCTAACTATGGCTACACCTTC	CASSAGGGGSNYGYTF
once	TRBV18	-	TRBJ2-3	TGTGCCAGCTCACCACTCGTGGGGGGGCGAACAGATACGCAGTATTTT	CASSPLVGGRTDTQYF
-	TRBV9	-	TRBJ1-5	TGTGCCAGCAGCGCCCTCGATAGACAGCCCCAGCATTTT	CASSALDRQPQHF
-	TRBV4-1	TRBD2	TRBJ2-2	TGCGCCAGCAGCCAACGCGGGGGACTAGCGGGGGACGATAACACCGGGGAGCTGTTTTTT	CASSQRGGLAGDDNTGELFF
once	TRBV29-1	TRBD1	TRBJ1-5	TGCAGCGCTCAGGACAGGGGGCAAAGCAATCAGCCCCAGCATTTT	CSAQDRGQSNQPQHF
many	TRBV19	-	TRBJ2-3	TGTGCCAGTAGTACTTACAGGGTTACAAGTTTCCCAGATACGCAGTATTTT	CASSTYRVTSFPDTQYF
-	TRBV11-1	TRBD1	TRBJ2-1	TGTGCCAGCAGCTTAATCGGGACAGGATACAATGAGCAGTTCTTC	CASSLIGTGYNEQFF
-	TRBV3-1/TRBV3-2	TRBD1	TRBJ1-2	TGTGCCAGCAGCCAAGAAAGGGACAGTGTGTACGGCTACACCTTC	CASSQERDSVYGYTF
-	TRBV9	TRBD1	TRBJ1-2	TGTGCCAGCAGCGCCGGGACAGGGGGTTTACTTTCATACAACTATGGCTACACCTTC	CASSAGTGGLLSYNYGYTF
-	TRBV27	TRBD2	TRBJ2-5	TGTGCCAGTTCGTGGGCGGGGACTAGCGTTGTGACCCAGTACTTC	CASSWAGTSVVTQYF
-	TRBV19	TRBD1	TRBJ1-5	TGTGCCAGTAGTTGGGACAGGGAGGTATATCAGCCCCAGCATTTT	CASSWDREVYQPQHF
-	TRBV5-8	-	TRBJ1-1	TGTGCCAGCAGCTTTGGCCAGATGAACACTGAAGCTTTCTTT	CASSFGQMNTEAFF
-	TRBV2	-	TRBJ1-5	TGTGCCAGCAGTGAACAACAGGGACATCAGCCCCAGCATTTT	CASSEQQGHQPQHF
once	TRBV5-1	TRBD2	TRBJ2-5	TGCGCCAGCAGTTTTAGCGGGGCAGAGACCCAGTACTTC	CASSFSGAETQYF
-	TRBV28	TRBD1	TRBJ2-1	TGTGCCAGCAGTCGCCCGGGACAGCCCGACAATGAGCAGTTCTTC	CASSRPGQPDNEQFF
-	TRBV6-1	-	TRBJ1-5	TGTGCCAGCAGTGAAGGAAGCCAGGGCAATCAGCCCCAGCATTTT	CASSEGSQGNQPQHF
-	TRBV5-6	-	TRBJ2-7	TGTGCCAGCAGCAAGGGGACTTCCAGGGAGCAGTACTTC	CASSKGTSREQYF
-	TRBV11-1	-	TRBJ2-3	TGTGCCAGCAGCTTAGAGCGAGATACGCAGTATTTT	CASSLERDTQYF
-	TRBV3-1/TRBV3-2	TRBD1	TRBJ2-1	TGTGCCAGCAGCCAAGGACAGGGATACAATGAGCAGTTCTTC	CASSQGQGYNEQFF
-	TRBV5-1	-	TRBJ2-7	TGCGCCAGCAGCTTGTACAGGTCTGGTGAGCAGTACTTC	CASSLYRSGEQYF
-	TRBV14	-	TRBJ1-2	TGTGCCAGCAGCCAAGAGGCAGAGCGGAACTTCTTC	CASSQEAERNFF
-	TRBV7-9	TRBD2	TRBJ2-1	TGTGCCAGCAGCTTAGGACTAGCGGGCCGTTATAGCTCCTACAATGAGCAGTTCTTC	CASSLGLAGRYSSYNEQFF